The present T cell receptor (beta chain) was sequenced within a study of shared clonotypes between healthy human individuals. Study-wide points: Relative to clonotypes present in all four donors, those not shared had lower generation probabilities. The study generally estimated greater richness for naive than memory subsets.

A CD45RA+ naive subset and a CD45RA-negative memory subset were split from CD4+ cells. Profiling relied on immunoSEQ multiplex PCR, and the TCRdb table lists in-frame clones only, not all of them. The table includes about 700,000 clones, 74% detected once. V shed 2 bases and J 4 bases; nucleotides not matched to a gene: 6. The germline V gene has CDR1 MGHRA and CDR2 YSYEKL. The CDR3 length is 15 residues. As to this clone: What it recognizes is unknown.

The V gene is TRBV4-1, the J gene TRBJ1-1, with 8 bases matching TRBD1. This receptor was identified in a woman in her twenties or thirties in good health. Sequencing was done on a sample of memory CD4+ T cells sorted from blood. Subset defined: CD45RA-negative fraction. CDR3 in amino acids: CASSQLAGGFTEAFF. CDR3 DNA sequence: TGCGCCAGCAGCCAACTGGCAGGGGGCTTCACTGAAGCTTTCTTT.